The entry below describes one TCR beta chain. The antigen remains unidentified. This entry comes from a study of graft-versus-host responses after intestinal transplantation. This CDR3 comprises 15 residues. The germline V gene has CDR1 SEHNR and CDR2 FQNEAQ (reference sequence). Between the trimmed V and J ends, which lost 2 bases and 2 bases, there was a span of 11 bases. Clones were read by immunoSEQ multiplex PCR, and TCRdb kept only the in-frame ones, dropping some. The repertoire holds some 41,000 clones, with roughly 95% as singletons. The TCR was taken from a human donor who was the organ donor for an intestinal transplant. The gene calls are TRBV7-9 and TRBJ2-3; tentative D call: TRBD2 (6 bases). Sequencing used unstimulated CD8+ T cells sorted from spleen or lymph node cells, obtained before transplant. This CDR3 is CASSLSSGATDTQYF. The CDR3 coding sequence is TGTGCCAGCAGCTTAAGTAGCGGTGCCACAGATACGCAGTATTTT. Using reference TRBV7-9 and TRBJ2-3 for the parts outside the CDR3, the full variable domain is DTGVSQNPRHKITKRGQNVTFRCDPISEHNRLYWYRQTLGQGPEFLTYFQNEAQLEKSRLLSDRFSAERPKGSFSTLEIQRTEQGDSAMYLCASSLSSGATDTQYFGPGTRLTVL.